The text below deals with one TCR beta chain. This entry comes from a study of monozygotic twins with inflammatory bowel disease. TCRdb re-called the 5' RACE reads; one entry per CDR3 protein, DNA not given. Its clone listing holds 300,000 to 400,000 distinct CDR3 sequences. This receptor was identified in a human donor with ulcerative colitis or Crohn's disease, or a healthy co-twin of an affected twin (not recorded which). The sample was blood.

CDR3 loop: CASSLTSGVTKNIQYF. The genes are TRBV5-1 and TRBJ2-4; without DNA, the TCRdb call of TRBD2 cannot be checked. Per germline, CDR1 SGHRS and CDR2 YFSETQ. There are 16 residues in the CDR3.